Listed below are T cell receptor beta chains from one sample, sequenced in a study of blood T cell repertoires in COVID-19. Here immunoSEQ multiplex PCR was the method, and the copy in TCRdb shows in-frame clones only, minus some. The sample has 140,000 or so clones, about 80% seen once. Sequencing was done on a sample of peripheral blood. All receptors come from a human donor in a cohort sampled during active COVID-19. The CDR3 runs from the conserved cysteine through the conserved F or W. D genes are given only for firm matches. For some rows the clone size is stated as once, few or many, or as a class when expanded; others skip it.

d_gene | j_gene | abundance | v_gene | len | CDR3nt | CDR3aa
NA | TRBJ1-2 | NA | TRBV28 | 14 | TGTGCCAGCAGTTTAGGGGGCGAAGGCTATGGCTACACCTTC | CASSLGGEGYGYTF
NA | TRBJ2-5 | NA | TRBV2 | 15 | TGTGCCAGCAGTGAAATTGCCCCCGAGGGAGAGACCCAGTACTTC | CASSEIAPEGETQYF
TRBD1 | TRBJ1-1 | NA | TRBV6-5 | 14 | TGTGCCAGCGCAACAGGGGAATGGAACACTGAAGCTTTCTTT | CASATGEWNTEAFF
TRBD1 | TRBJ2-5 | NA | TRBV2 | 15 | TGTGCCAGCAGCAACGGGGGACAGGGAGGGGAGACCCAGTACTTC | CASSNGGQGGETQYF
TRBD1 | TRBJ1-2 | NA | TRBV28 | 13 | TGTGCCAGCAGTCCTCAGGGGGACTATGGCTACACCTTC | CASSPQGDYGYTF
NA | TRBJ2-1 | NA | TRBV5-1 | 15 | TGCGCCAGCAGCTTGGTTCAGGGGTCCTACAATGAGCAGTTCTTC | CASSLVQGSYNEQFF
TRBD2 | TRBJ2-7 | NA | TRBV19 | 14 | TGTGCCAGTAGTCCGGGACTAGCGACCTACGAGCAGTACTTC | CASSPGLATYEQYF
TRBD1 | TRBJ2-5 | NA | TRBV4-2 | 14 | TGTGCCAGCAGCCGGACAGGGTACGGAGAGACCCAGTACTTC | CASSRTGYGETQYF
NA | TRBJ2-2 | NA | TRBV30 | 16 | TGTGCCTGGAGCTCCTTGGGGCAGGGCAACACCGGGGAGCTGTTTTTT | CAWSSLGQGNTGELFF
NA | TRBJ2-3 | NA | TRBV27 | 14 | TGTGCCAGCAGACAGACAGGACACACAGATACGCAGTATTTT | CASRQTGHTDTQYF
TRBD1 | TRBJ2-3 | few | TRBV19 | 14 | TGTGCCAGTAGTTTTGACAGGGGCACAGATACGCAGTATTTT | CASSFDRGTDTQYF
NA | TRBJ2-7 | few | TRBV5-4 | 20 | TGTGCCAGCAGCCCATCGGACCGGGACATCTACCCTCTAAGCTCCTACGAGCAGTACTTC | CASSPSDRDIYPLSSYEQYF
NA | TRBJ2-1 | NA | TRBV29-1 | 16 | TGCAGCGTCCATCCGGCGGCCAGGGATACCTACAATGAGCAGTTCTTC | CSVHPAARDTYNEQFF
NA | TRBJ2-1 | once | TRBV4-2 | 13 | TGTGCCAGCAGCGGACACAGAAACAATGAGCAGTTCTTC | CASSGHRNNEQFF
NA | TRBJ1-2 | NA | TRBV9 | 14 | TGTGCCAGCAGCTTCTCCTGGGGAGAGTATGGCTACACCTTC | CASSFSWGEYGYTF
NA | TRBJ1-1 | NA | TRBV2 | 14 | TGTGCCAGCAGTGTCAAGGCAGGGGTCTCTGAAGCTTTCTTT | CASSVKAGVSEAFF
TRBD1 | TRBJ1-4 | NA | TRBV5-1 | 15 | TGCGCCAGCAGCCCATTGACAGGGCCTGAGGAAAAACTGTTTTTT | CASSPLTGPEEKLFF
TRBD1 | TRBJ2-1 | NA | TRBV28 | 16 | TGTGCCAGCAGTTTATTGGACAGGGGGCACTCCAATGAGCAGTTCTTC | CASSLLDRGHSNEQFF
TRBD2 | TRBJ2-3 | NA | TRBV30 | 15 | TGTGCCTTATCAAGGACTAGCGGGGGCTCAGATACGCAGTATTTT | CALSRTSGGSDTQYF
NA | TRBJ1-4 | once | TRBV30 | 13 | TGTGCCTTCCGTCCCGCAACTAATGAAAAACTGTTTTTT | CAFRPATNEKLFF
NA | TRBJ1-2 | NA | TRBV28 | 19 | TGTGCCAGCAGTTTATTAACGTTTGGCGGAAGCTCCGCTAACTATGGCTACACCTTC | CASSLLTFGGSSANYGYTF
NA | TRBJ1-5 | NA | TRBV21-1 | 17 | TGTGCCAGCCCAAAATGCCCCCGGGGTTATAGCAATCAGCCCCAGCATTTT | CASPKCPRGYSNQPQHF
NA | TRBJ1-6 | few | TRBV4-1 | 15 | TGCGCCAGCAGCCAAGGGGGGCAGGGAGACTCACCCCTCCACTTT | CASSQGGQGDSPLHF
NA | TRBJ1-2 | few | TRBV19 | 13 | TGTGCCAGTAGTATAGGGACAGCATATGGCTACACCTTC | CASSIGTAYGYTF